These T cell receptor beta chains were read from a single sample in a study of blood T cell repertoires in COVID-19. Profiled with immunoSEQ multiplex PCR; TCRdb holds only in-frame clones, not every one. This table has approximately 130,000 clones, just under 85% appearing once. Sequenced material: peripheral blood. These receptors originate from a human donor in a cohort sampled during active COVID-19. Both conserved end residues are part of each CDR3. Fields, in order: D gene, J gene, clone size, V gene, CDR3 DNA, CDR3 protein. A D gene is named only where the DNA matches it firmly. The size field is filled for only some rows; it gives once, few, many or a size class.

TRBD1	TRBJ2-7	NA	TRBV7-3	TGTGCCAGCAGTACGGACAGGGACAACGAGCAGTACTTC	CASSTDRDNEQYF
NA	TRBJ1-1	NA	TRBV6-5	TGTGCCAGCAGTTACATCGGGAGGCGGGACACTGAAGCTTTCTTT	CASSYIGRRDTEAFF
TRBD2	TRBJ2-5	NA	TRBV5-1	TGCGCCAGCAGCTTGGCCGGGACTAGCCAACAAGAGACCCAGTACTTC	CASSLAGTSQQETQYF
TRBD2	TRBJ2-1	once	TRBV13	TGTGCCAGCAGCTTAGGGGAGGGACTAGCGGCTTACAATGAGCAGTTCTTC	CASSLGEGLAAYNEQFF
TRBD1	TRBJ1-1	few	TRBV5-1	TGCGCCAGCAGCTTGGCCTCAGGGGGCACTGAAGCTTTCTTT	CASSLASGGTEAFF
TRBD2	TRBJ2-5	NA	TRBV11-2	TGTGCCAGCAGCCGAAGAAGCGGGGGCCCGTACCAAGAGACCCAGTACTTC	CASSRRSGGPYQETQYF
NA	TRBJ1-2	NA	TRBV10-3	TGTGCCATCAGTGAGTCCGACAGGCCTAACTATGGCTACACCTTC	CAISESDRPNYGYTF
TRBD1	TRBJ1-1	NA	TRBV29-1	TGCAGCGTCCAAACCGGACAGGGGAGCACTGAAGCTTTCTTT	CSVQTGQGSTEAFF
NA	TRBJ1-2	NA	TRBV30	TGTGCCTGGAGGAGGGGGACGAGGTATGGCTACACCTTC	CAWRRGTRYGYTF
NA	TRBJ1-2	NA	TRBV18	TGTGCCAGCTCACCACCCAGGACAGCTAACTATGGCTACACCTTC	CASSPPRTANYGYTF
TRBD1	TRBJ1-5	NA	TRBV27	TGTGCCAGCAGTTCTACAGGGGGTATCCGCAATCAGCCCCAGCATTTT	CASSSTGGIRNQPQHF
NA	TRBJ2-5	NA	TRBV4-1	TGCGCCAGCAGAGAGACTGACGCGTACCAAGAGACCCAGTACTTC	CASRETDAYQETQYF
NA	TRBJ1-1	NA	TRBV7-9	TGTGCCAGCAGCGGTGGAGAGCGGGCCACTGAAGCTTTCTTT	CASSGGERATEAFF
NA	TRBJ1-2	NA	TRBV6-5	TGTGCCAGCAGTCGGACAGAGAACTATGGCTACACCTTC	CASSRTENYGYTF
TRBD2	TRBJ2-1	NA	TRBV5-1	TGCGCCAGCAGCTTCATAGCGGGGAGGAATGAGCAGTTCTTC	CASSFIAGRNEQFF
TRBD2	TRBJ2-7	NA	TRBV18	TGTGCCAGCTCACTTGGCGGGGGGCTAAGCTCCTACGAGCAGTACTTC	CASSLGGGLSSYEQYF
TRBD2	TRBJ2-1	few	TRBV6-5	TGTGCCAGCAGATTAACTAGCGGGGGGTTTAATGAGCAGTTCTTC	CASRLTSGGFNEQFF
NA	TRBJ1-5	NA	TRBV29-1	TGCAGCGTACAGGGTTACAATCAGCCCCAGCATTTT	CSVQGYNQPQHF
NA	TRBJ1-5	NA	TRBV19	TGTGCCAGTAGTATCCGGGGGGGGAGTCAGCCCCAGCATTTT	CASSIRGGSQPQHF